The T cell receptor beta chain described here comes from a study of blood T cell repertoires in COVID-19. The wider study: COVID-19 samples, acute and convalescent, were from the United States, Italy and Spain.

As handled by the study authors: Amplification from reference gene primers served as the basis for estimated nucleated cell counts. Assay: immunoSEQ multiplex PCR; the TCRdb copy retains only in-frame clones and omits some. The V and J calls and clone size are taken from that table; D and trimming were inferred from the DNA. This table has 120,000 to 150,000 clones, 85% appearing once. Cohort assignment relied on participant-reported clinical history. Donors in Cohort 3 counted as recovered after two negative PCRs, clearance, or symptom resolution. The V gene end was trimmed by 4 bases and the J gene end by 2 bases; junction bases not matched to a gene: 6. The CDR3 is 17 residues long. Per germline, CDR1 MGHRA and CDR2 YSYEKL.

V gene TRBV4-1 combines with J gene TRBJ2-7; 15 nucleotides match TRBD2. This TCR was recovered from a woman between 35 and 50 years old who had recovered from COVID-19. The specimen was PBMCs or T cells enriched from blood (not recorded which). In DNA, the CDR3 is TGCGCCAGCAGCCTATTGCGGACTAGCGGGAGGGCCTACGAGCAGTACTTC. Translating it yields CASSLLRTSGRAYEQYF.